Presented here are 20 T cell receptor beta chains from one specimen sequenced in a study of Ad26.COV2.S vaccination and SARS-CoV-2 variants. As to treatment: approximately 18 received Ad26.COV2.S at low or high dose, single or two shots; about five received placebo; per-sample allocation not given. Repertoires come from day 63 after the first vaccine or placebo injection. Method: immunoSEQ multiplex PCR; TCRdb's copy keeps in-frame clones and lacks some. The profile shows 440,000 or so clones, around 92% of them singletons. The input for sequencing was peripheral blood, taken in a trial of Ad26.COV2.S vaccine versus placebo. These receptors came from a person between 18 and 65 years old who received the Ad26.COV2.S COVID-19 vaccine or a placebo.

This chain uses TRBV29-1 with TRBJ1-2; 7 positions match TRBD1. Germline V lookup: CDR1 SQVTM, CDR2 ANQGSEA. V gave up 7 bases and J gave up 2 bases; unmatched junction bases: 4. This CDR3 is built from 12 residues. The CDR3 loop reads CSDQGVNYGYTF. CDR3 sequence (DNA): TGCAGCGATCAGGGGGTCAACTATGGCTACACCTTC.

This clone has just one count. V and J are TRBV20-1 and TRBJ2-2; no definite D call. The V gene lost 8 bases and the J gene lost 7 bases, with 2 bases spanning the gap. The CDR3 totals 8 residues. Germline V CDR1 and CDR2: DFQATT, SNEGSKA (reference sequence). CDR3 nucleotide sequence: TGCAGTTTCGGGGAGCTGTTTTTT. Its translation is CSFGELFF.

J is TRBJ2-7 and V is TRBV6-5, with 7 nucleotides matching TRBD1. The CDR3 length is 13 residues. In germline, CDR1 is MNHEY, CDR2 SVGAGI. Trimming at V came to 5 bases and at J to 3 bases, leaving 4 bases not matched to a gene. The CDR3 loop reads CASSKDRIYEQYF. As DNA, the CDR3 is TGTGCCAGCAGTAAGGACAGGATCTACGAGCAGTACTTC.

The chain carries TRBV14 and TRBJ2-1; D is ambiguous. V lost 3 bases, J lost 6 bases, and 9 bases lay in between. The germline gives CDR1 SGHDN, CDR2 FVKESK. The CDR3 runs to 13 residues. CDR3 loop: CASSHAPANEQFF. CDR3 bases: TGTGCCAGCAGCCACGCCCCCGCCAATGAGCAGTTCTTC.

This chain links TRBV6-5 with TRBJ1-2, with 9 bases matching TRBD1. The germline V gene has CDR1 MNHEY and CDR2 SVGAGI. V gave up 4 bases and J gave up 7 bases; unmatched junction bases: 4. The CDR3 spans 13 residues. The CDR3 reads CASSSRTGAGYTF. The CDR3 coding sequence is TGTGCCAGCAGTTCGCGGACAGGGGCTGGCTACACCTTC.

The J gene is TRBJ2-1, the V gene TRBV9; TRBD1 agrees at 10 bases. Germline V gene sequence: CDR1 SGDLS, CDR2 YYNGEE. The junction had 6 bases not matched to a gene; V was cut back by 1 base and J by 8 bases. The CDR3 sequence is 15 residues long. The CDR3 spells CASSVLGQGSYEQFF. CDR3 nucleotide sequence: TGTGCCAGCAGCGTATTGGGACAGGGGTCGTATGAGCAGTTCTTC. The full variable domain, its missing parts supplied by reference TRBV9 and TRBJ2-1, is DSGVTQTPKHLITATGQRVTLRCSPRSGDLSVYWYQQSLDQGLQFLIQYYNGEERAKGNILERFSAQQFPDLHSELNLSSLELGDSALYFCASSVLGQGSYEQFFGPGTRLTVL.

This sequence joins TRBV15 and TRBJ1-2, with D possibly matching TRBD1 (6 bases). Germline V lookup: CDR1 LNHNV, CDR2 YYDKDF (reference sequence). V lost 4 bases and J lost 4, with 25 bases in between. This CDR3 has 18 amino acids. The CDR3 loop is CATSNLNGLTGAGYGYTF. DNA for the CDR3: TGTGCCACCAGCAACCTTAATGGGCTCACGGGGGCGGGCTATGGCTACACCTTC.

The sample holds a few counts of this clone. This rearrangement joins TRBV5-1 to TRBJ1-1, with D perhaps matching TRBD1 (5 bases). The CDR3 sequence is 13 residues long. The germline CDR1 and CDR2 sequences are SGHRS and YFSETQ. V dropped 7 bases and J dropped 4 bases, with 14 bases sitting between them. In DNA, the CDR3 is TGCGCCAGCGCCGGTTGGGGCGGCACTGAAGCTTTCTTT. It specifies CASAGWGGTEAFF.

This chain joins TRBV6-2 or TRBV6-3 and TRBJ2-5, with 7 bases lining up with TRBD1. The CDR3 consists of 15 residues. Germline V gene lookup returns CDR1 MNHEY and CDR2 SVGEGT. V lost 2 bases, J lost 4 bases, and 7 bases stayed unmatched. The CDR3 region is CASSYTETGVETQYF. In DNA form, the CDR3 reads TGTGCCAGCAGTTACACCGAAACAGGGGTAGAGACCCAGTACTTC.

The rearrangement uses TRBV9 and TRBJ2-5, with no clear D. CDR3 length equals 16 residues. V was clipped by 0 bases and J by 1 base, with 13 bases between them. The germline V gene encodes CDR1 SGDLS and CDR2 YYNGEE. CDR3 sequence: CASSVGGSRPQETQYF. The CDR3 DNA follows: TGTGCCAGCAGCGTAGGAGGAAGTAGGCCCCAAGAGACCCAGTACTTC.

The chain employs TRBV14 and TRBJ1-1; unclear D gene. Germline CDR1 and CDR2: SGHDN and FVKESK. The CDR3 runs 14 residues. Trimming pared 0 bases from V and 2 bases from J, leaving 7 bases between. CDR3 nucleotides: TGTGCCAGCAGCCAAGATGTGCACAACACTGAAGCTTTCTTT. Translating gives CASSQDVHNTEAFF.

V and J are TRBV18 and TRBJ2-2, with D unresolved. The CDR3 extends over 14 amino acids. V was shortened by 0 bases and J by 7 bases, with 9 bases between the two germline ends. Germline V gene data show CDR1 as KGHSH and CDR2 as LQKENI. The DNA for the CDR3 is TGTGCCAGCTCACCACCGGGAATTGGCGGGGAGCTGTTTTTT. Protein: CASSPPGIGGELFF. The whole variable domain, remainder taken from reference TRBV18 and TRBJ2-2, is NAGVMQNPRHLVRRRGQEARLRCSPMKGHSHVYWYRQLPEEGLKFMVYLQKENIIDESGMPKERFSAEFPKEGPSILRIQQVVRGDSAAYFCASSPPGIGGELFFGEGSRLTVL.

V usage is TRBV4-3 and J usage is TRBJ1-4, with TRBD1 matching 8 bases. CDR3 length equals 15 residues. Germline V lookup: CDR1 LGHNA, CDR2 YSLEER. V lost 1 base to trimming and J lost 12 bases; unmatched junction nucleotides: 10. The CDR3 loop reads CASSQAGTGYRELFF. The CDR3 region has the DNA TGCGCCAGCAGCCAAGCCGGGACAGGTTATAGGGAACTGTTTTTT.

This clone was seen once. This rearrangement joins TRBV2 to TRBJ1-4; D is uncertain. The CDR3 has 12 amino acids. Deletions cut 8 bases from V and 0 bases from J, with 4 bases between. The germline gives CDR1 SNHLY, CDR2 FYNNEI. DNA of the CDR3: TGTGCCAGCGCTCCAACTAATGAAAAACTGTTTTTT. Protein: CASAPTNEKLFF.

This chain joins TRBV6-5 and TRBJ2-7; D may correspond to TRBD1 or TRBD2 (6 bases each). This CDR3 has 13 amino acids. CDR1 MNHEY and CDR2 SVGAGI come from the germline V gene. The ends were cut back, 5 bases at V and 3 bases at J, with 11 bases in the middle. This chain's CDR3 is CASSHGGHYEQYF. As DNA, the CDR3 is TGTGCCAGCAGTCACGGGGGACACTACGAGCAGTACTTC.

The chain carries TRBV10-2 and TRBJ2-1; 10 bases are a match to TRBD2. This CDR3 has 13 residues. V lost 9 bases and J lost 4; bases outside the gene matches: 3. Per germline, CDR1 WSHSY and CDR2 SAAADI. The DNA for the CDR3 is TGCGCCAGTACAGCGGGGGGGTACAATGAGCAGTTCTTC. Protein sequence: CASTAGGYNEQFF.

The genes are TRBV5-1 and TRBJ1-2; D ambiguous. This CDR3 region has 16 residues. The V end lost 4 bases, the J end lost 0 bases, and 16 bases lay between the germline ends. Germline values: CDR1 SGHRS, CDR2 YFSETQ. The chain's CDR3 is CASSAMTYLANYGYTF. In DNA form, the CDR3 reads TGCGCCAGCAGCGCCATGACATACCTCGCTAACTATGGCTACACCTTC.

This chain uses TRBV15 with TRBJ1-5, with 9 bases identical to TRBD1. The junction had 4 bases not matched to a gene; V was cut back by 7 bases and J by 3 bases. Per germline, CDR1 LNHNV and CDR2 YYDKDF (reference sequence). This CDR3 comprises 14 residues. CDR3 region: CATTTGGPNQPQHF. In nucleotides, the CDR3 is TGTGCCACCACGACAGGGGGGCCCAATCAGCCCCAGCATTTT.

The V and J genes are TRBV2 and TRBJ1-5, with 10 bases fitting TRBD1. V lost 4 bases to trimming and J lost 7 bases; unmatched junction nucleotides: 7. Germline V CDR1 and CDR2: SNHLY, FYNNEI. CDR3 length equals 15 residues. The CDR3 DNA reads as TGTGCCAGCAGTGTGTGGGACAGGGGAGGGCAGCCCCAGCATTTT. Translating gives CASSVWDRGGQPQHF.

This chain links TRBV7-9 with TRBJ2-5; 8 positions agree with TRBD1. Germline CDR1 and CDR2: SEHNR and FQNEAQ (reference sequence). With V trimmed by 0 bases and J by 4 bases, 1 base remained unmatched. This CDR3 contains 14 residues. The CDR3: CASSLATGGETQYF. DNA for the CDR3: TGTGCCAGCAGCTTAGCTACAGGGGGAGAGACCCAGTACTTC.